This TCR beta chain was sequenced during a study of cytomegalovirus exposure and HLA in healthy donors. Study at large: The 500 to 750 first-cohort repertoires and the 120 or so validation repertoires shared the same platform, a later analysis reported.

The repertoire was sequenced with immunoSEQ multiplex PCR; TCRdb's copy has only in-frame clones and lacks some. The profile shows 250,000 to 350,000 clones, around 90% of them singletons. In germline, CDR1 is MNHEY, CDR2 SVGAGI. Unmatched junction bases numbered 2, after V lost 1 base and J lost 2 bases. This CDR3 region has 15 residues. Material for sequencing was PBMCs. The origin of this receptor is a man between 25 and 39 years old in good health and CMV-seronegative. The chain is built from TRBV6-5 and TRBJ2-7; TRBD2 aligns across 10 bases. CDR3 in DNA: TGTGCCAGCAGTTACTTAGCGGGGGGCCCCTACGAGCAGTACTTC. Residues: CASSYLAGGPYEQYF.